This entry concerns a single T cell receptor beta chain. This entry belongs to a study of T cell responses to AZD1222 COVID-19 vaccine. TCRdb keeps only in-frame clones here, not all; method: immunoSEQ multiplex PCR. The table lists more than 95,000 clones, 90% of them singletons. Sequenced here: peripheral blood, sampled on day 0 of AZD1222 vaccination. The TCR originated in an adult in good health.

DNA of the CDR3: TGTGCCAGCAGCCAAGAGTGGACAGGGGGCACTGAAGCTTTCTTT. Translating it yields CASSQEWTGGTEAFF. V usage is TRBV3-1 (or the pseudogene TRBV3-2) and J usage is TRBJ1-1, with 10 bases aligning to TRBD1. Germline CDR1 reads LGHDT; CDR2 reads YNNKEL (reference sequence). The CDR3 length is 15 residues. V lost 0 bases and J lost 4; bases outside the gene matches: 2.